This record covers a single T cell receptor (beta chain). This specimen belongs to a study of blood T cell repertoires in COVID-19. Whole-study context: T cells, B-cell-depleted T cells, or PBMCs supplied cDNA or gDNA.

In the original workflow: Researchers report that nucleated cell counts were estimated from reference gene primer amplification. Some clones are missing from TCRdb's copy, which holds only in-frame ones; the method was immunoSEQ multiplex PCR. V, J and clone size are taken as reported in that table, and D and trimming were inferred from the DNA itself. The profile shows 5,500 to 6,500 clones, more than 65% of them singletons. From germline, CDR1 is LGHNT and CDR2 FRNRAP. The V gene lost 6 bases and the J gene lost 4 bases, with 10 bases spanning the gap. The CDR3 consists of 12 residues. This clonotype was sampled from a human donor with active COVID-19. The donor label of this sample is uncertain. Sequencing used peripheral blood. The rearrangement joins TRBV12-5 to TRBJ2-7; D unclear. The CDR3 DNA sequence: TGTGCTAGTGGCCGGTCCTTTTACGAGCAGTACTTC. It translates to CASGRSFYEQYF.